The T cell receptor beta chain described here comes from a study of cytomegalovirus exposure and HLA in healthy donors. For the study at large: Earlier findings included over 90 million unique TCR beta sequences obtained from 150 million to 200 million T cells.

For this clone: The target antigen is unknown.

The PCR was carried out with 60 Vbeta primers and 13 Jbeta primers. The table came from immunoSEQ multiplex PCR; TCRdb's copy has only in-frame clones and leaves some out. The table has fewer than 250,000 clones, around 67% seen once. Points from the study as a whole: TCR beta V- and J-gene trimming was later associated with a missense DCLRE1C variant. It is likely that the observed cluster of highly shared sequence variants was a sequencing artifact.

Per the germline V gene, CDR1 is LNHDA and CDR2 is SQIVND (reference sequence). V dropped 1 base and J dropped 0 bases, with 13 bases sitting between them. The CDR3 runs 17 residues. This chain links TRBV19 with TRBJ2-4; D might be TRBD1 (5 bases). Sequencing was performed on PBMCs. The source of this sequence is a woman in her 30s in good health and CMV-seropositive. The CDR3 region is CASSIVGAGLAKNIQYF. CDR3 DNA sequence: TGTGCCAGTAGTATAGTAGGGGCCGGGCTAGCCAAAAACATTCAGTACTTC.